This TCR beta chain stems from a study of blood T cell repertoires in COVID-19. At the level of the study: Spain, Italy and the United States supplied samples that represented acute and convalescent COVID-19.

This CDR3 spans 16 amino acids. The germline V gene encodes CDR1 SEHNR and CDR2 FQNEAQ (reference sequence). The V end was cut by 4 bases, the J end by 3 bases, with 15 bases between. Using immunoSEQ multiplex PCR, the repertoire was profiled, and TCRdb retains in-frame clones only, with some absent. The repertoire consists of 400,000 to 550,000 clones, with around 89% occurring once and the leading ten covering over 4%. This chain uses TRBV7-9 with TRBJ2-2, with D perhaps TRBD1 (6 bases). This TCR was recovered from a woman aged 25 to 39 with acute or convalescent COVID-19. The sequenced material came from peripheral blood. The CDR3 region is CASSSPQGRDTGELFF. DNA for the CDR3: TGTGCCAGCAGCTCCCCACAGGGACGTGACACCGGGGAGCTGTTTTTT. Full variable domain (rest looked up from reference TRBV7-9 and TRBJ2-2): DTGVSQNPRHKITKRGQNVTFRCDPISEHNRLYWYRQTLGQGPEFLTYFQNEAQLEKSRLLSDRFSAERPKGSFSTLEIQRTEQGDSAMYLCASSSPQGRDTGELFFGEGSRLTVL.